The 5 T cell receptor beta chains given below trace back to one sample, sequenced in a study of long-term antiretroviral therapy in people with HIV. The run of the v3.0 immunoSEQ assay was at survey level. Using immunoSEQ multiplex PCR, the repertoire was profiled, and TCRdb retains in-frame clones only, with some absent. The data contain about 22,000 clones, approximately 84% of them seen just once; the ten biggest clones take up more than 4%. The sequencing used unsorted PBMCs, collected about 5.7 years after starting antiretroviral therapy. These TCRs come from a man aged 25-45 years with HIV.

V is TRBV9 and J is TRBJ1-5; a weak D match, TRBD1 (6 bases). Trimming pared 4 bases from V and 4 bases from J, leaving 15 bases between. Germline CDR1 and CDR2: SGDLS and YYNGEE. The CDR3 extends over 15 amino acids. The CDR3 loop reads CASSPNQGWNQPQHF. The CDR3 nucleotides are TGTGCCAGCAGCCCGAACCAGGGGTGGAATCAGCCCCAGCATTTT.

This rearrangement joins TRBV28 to TRBJ1-2; no clear D. Trimming stripped 4 bases from V and 0 bases from J, with 6 bases between. CDR3 length equals 13 residues. CDR1 and CDR2 from the germline V gene are MDHEN and SYDVKM. The CDR3 region is CASSSRTNYGYTF. The CDR3 nucleotides read TGTGCCAGCAGTTCCAGAACTAACTATGGCTACACCTTC.

J is TRBJ2-7 and V is TRBV2; no reliable D call. Germline loops: CDR1 SNHLY, CDR2 FYNNEI. The ends were cut back, 8 bases at V and 0 bases at J, with 5 bases in the middle. The CDR3 is made up of 11 amino acids. As DNA, the CDR3 is TGTGCCAGCCTCAGCTCCTACGAGCAGTACTTC. Translating gives CASLSSYEQYF.

CDR3 residues: CASSVAAGTSTDTQYF. CDR3 nucleotides: TGTGCCAGCAGCGTAGCCGCTGGGACCAGCACAGATACGCAGTATTTT. This chain uses TRBV9 with TRBJ2-3; perhaps D is TRBD1 or TRBD2 (5 bases each). Germline V gives CDR1 SGDLS, CDR2 YYNGEE. The CDR3 runs to 16 residues. The V and J ends lost 0 bases and 0 bases respectively, with 11 bases between them.

V and J are TRBV19 and TRBJ2-2, with a weak D call TRBD1 (6 bases). V was cut by 2 bases and J by 1 base, with 14 bases left in between. CDR1 is LNHDA and CDR2 is SQIVND in the germline V gene (reference sequence). The CDR3 length is 17 residues. Here the CDR3 DNA reads TGTGCCAGTAGTATAAGCAGGGGCATCGGGAACACCGGGGAGCTGTTTTTT. Residues: CASSISRGIGNTGELFF. Complete variable domain (other parts from reference TRBV19 and TRBJ2-2): DGGITQSPKYLFRKEGQNVTLSCEQNLNHDAMYWYRQDPGQGLRLIYYSQIVNDFQKGDIAEGYSVSREKKESFPLTVTSAQKNPTAFYLCASSISRGIGNTGELFFGEGSRLTVL.